These 6 T cell receptor beta chains came from one sample sequenced in a study of shared clonotypes between healthy human individuals. The data were produced by immunoSEQ multiplex PCR, yet TCRdb's version contains in-frame clones alone and is incomplete. The table includes under 80,000 clones, 62% detected once. The specimen sequenced was memory CD8+ T cells sorted from blood. Subset given: CD45RO+ cells pooled with CCR7-negative TemRA cells. These TCRs come from a young man in good health.

This chain joins TRBV7-8 and TRBJ2-2; 7 nucleotides agree with TRBD2. With 3 bases clipped from V and 0 bases from J, the junction kept 1 base outside the gene matches. CDR3 length: 15 residues. Germline V CDR1 and CDR2: SGHVS, FQNEAQ. In DNA, the CDR3 is TGTGCCAGCAGCTTTCTAGCGGCGAACACCGGGGAGCTGTTTTTT. It translates to CASSFLAANTGELFF.

This clone has a single count. This chain connects TRBV7-4 to TRBJ1-2, with D unclear. Germline loops: CDR1 SGHVT, CDR2 SQSDAQ. The CDR3 runs to 13 residues. Between the trimmed V and J ends, which lost 4 bases and 8 bases, there was a span of 14 bases. CDR3 sequence (DNA): TGTGCCAGCAGCTCCGATATAGAAGGGGGCTACACCTTC. The encoded protein is CASSSDIEGGYTF.

The V and J genes are TRBV28 and TRBJ1-4; D is unclear. The CDR3 consists of 11 residues. Germline V CDR1 and CDR2: MDHEN, SYDVKM. CDR3 sequence: CAIGPSGKLFF. The CDR3 region has the DNA TGTGCTATTGGGCCATCTGGAAAACTGTTTTTT. The whole variable domain, filled in from reference TRBV28 and TRBJ1-4, reads DVKVTQSSRYLVKRTGEKVFLECVQDMDHENMFWYRQDPGLGLRLIYFSYDVKMKEKGDIPEGYSVSREKKERFSLILESASTNQTSMYLCAIGPSGKLFFGSGTQLSVL.

The V gene is TRBV6-1, the J gene TRBJ1-1; D remains unclear. The CDR3 is made up of 13 amino acids. Trimming took off 4 bases at V and 3 bases at J, with 9 bases between the two ends. CDR1 MNHNS and CDR2 SASEGT come from the germline V gene. The CDR3 loop is CASSVTGYTEAFF. In DNA form, the CDR3 reads TGTGCCAGCAGTGTCACGGGGTACACTGAAGCTTTCTTT.

The genes are TRBV4-3 and TRBJ1-4, with D tentatively TRBD1 (6 bases). This CDR3 contains 15 residues. Germline CDR1 and CDR2: LGHNA and YSLEER. V lost 0 bases to trimming and J lost 8 bases, with 13 bases between them. CDR3: CASSQERQDGEKLFF. DNA of the CDR3: TGCGCCAGCAGCCAAGAGAGACAGGACGGGGAAAAACTGTTTTTT.

This clone appeared a few times. This chain connects TRBV30 to TRBJ2-7; no clear D gene. Germline lookup yields CDR1 GTSNPN and CDR2 SVGIG (reference sequence). Trimming shortened V by 5 bases and J by 4 bases, and 15 bases separated the two germline ends. CDR3 length: 13 amino acids. DNA for the CDR3: TGTGCCTGGCGGGCGCATGATATATACGAGCAGTACTTC. It yields the protein CAWRAHDIYEQYF.